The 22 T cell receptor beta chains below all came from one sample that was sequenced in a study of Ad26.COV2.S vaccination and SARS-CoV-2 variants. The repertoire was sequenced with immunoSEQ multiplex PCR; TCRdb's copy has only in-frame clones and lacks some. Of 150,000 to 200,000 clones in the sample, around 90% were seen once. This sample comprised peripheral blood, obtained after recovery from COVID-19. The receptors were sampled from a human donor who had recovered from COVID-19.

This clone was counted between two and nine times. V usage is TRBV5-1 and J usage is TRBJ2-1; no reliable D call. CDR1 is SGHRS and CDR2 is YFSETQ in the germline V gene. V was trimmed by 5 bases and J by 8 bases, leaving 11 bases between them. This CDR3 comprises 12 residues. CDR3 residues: CASRASLYEQFF. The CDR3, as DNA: TGCGCCAGCAGAGCTAGTCTCTATGAGCAGTTCTTC.

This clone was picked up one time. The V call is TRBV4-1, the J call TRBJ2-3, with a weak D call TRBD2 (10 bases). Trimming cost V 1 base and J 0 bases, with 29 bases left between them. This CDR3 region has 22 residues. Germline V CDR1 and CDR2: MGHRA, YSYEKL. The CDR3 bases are TGCGCCAGCAGCCAAGGGGGACAGGGAGAAGAAGCGGGAGGGCTAAGCACAGATACGCAGTATTTT. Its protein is CASSQGGQGEEAGGLSTDTQYF.

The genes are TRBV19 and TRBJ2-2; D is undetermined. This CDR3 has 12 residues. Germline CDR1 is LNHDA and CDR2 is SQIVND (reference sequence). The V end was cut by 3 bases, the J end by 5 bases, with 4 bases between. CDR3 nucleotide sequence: TGTGCCAGTAGTATGTTTACCGGGGAGCTGTTTTTT. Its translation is CASSMFTGELFF.

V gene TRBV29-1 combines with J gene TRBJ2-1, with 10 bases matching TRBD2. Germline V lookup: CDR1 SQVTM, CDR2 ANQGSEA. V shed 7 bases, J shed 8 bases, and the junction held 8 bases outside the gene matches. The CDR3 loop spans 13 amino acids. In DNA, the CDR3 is TGCAGCGCTACTAGCGGGAATATCTATGAGCAGTTCTTC. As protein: CSATSGNIYEQFF.

The DNA for the CDR3 is TGTGCCAGCAGCTTATACGCGGGGGCGAAAACAGATACGCAGTATTTT. The encoded protein is CASSLYAGAKTDTQYF. The chain uses TRBV7-3 and TRBJ2-3; a weak D match, TRBD2 (7 bases). V was clipped by 2 bases and J by 3 bases, with 15 bases between them. The CDR3 sequence is 16 residues long. Germline loops: CDR1 SGHTA, CDR2 FQGTGA.

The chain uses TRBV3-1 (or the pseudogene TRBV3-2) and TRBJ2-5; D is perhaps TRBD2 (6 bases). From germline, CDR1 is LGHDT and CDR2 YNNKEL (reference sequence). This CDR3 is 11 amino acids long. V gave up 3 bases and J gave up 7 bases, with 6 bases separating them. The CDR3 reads CASSQRGTQYF. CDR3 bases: TGTGCCAGCAGCCAGCGGGGGACCCAGTACTTC.

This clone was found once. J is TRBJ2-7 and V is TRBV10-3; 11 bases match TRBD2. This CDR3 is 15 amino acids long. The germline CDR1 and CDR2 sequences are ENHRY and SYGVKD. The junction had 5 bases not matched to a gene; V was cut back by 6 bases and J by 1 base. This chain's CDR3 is CAISPLAGESYEQYF. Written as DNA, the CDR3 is TGTGCCATCAGCCCACTAGCGGGGGAATCCTACGAGCAGTACTTC.

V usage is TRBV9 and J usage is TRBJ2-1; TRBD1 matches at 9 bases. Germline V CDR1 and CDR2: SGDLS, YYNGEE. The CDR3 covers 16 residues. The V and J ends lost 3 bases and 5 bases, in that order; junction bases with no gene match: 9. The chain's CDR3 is CASSADPGQGNNEQFF. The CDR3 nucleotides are TGTGCCAGCAGCGCTGACCCGGGACAGGGTAACAATGAGCAGTTCTTC.

CDR3 sequence reads: CASRSPQAKNQPQHF. CDR3 nucleotide sequence: TGTGCCAGCAGGAGCCCACAGGCTAAAAATCAGCCCCAGCATTTT. V gene TRBV25-1 combines with J gene TRBJ1-5, with a weak D call TRBD1 (5 bases). Germline-derived CDR1 and CDR2 are MGHDK and SYGVNS. The CDR3 contains 15 residues. V lost 6 bases and J 4 bases, leaving 16 bases between the germline ends.

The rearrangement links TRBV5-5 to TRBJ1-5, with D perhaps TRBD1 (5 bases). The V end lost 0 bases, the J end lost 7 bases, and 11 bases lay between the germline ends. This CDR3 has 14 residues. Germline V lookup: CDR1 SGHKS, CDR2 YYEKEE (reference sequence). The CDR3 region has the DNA TGTGCCAGCAGCTTGGGACAGCTTAGGCAGCCCCAGCATTTT. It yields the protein CASSLGQLRQPQHF.

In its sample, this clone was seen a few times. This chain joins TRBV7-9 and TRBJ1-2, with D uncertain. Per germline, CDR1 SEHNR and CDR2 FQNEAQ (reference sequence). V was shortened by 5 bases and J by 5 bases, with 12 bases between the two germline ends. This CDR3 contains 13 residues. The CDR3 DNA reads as TGTGCCAGCAGCCCTACACCGGGGTATGGCTACACCTTC. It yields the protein CASSPTPGYGYTF.

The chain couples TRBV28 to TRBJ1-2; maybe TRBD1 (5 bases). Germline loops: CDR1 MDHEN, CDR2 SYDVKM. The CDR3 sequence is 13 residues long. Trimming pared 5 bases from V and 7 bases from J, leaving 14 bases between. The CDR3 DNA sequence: TGTGCCAGCAGTCGACCAGGGTCGGGTGGCTACACCTTC. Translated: CASSRPGSGGYTF.

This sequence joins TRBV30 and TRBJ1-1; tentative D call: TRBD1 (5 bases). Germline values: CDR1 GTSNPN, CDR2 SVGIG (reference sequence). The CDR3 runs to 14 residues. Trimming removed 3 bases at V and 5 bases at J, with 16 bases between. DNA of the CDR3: TGTGCCTGGAGAGTTGGGCGGGGGTGGACTGAAGCTTTCTTT. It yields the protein CAWRVGRGWTEAFF.

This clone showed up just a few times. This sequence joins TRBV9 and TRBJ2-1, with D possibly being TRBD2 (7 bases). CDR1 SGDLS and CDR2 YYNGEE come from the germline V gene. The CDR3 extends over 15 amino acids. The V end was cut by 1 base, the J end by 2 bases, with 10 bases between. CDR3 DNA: TGTGCCAGCAGCGTAAACGGGGGGCCCTACAATGAGCAGTTCTTC. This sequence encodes CASSVNGGPYNEQFF.

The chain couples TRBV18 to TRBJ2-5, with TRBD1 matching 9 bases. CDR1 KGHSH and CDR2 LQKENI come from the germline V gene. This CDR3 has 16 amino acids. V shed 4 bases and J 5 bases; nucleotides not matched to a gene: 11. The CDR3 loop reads CASSLGQGPLVETQYF. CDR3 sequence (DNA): TGTGCCAGCTCACTGGGACAGGGTCCTCTTGTCGAGACCCAGTACTTC. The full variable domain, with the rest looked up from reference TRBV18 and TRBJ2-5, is NAGVMQNPRHLVRRRGQEARLRCSPMKGHSHVYWYRQLPEEGLKFMVYLQKENIIDESGMPKERFSAEFPKEGPSILRIQQVVRGDSAAYFCASSLGQGPLVETQYFGPGTRLLVL.

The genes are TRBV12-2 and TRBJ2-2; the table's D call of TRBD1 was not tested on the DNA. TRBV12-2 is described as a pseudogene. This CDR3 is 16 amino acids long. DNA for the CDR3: TGTGCAAGTCGCGCGACGGGACAGGGGAATACCGGGGAGCTGTTTTTT. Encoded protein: CASRATGQGNTGELFF.

DNA of the CDR3: TGTGCCAGTAGGGCTAGCGGTTCCTACGAGCAGTACTTC. Protein: CASRASGSYEQYF. The chain couples TRBV19 to TRBJ2-7, with 7 bases aligning to TRBD2. V trimming: 6 bases; J trimming: 1 base; junction bases outside the gene matches: 3. From germline, CDR1 is LNHDA and CDR2 SQIVND (reference sequence). This CDR3 is built from 13 residues. The complete variable domain, with remaining parts taken from reference TRBV19 and TRBJ2-7, reads DGGITQSPKYLFRKEGQNVTLSCEQNLNHDAMYWYRQDPGQGLRLIYYSQIVNDFQKGDIAEGYSVSREKKESFPLTVTSAQKNPTAFYLCASRASGSYEQYFGPGTRLTVT.

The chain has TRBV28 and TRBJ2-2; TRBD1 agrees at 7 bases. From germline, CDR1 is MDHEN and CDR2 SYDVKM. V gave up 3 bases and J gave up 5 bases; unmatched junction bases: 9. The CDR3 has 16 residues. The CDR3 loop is CASSFTRDRGTGELFF. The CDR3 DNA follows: TGTGCCAGCAGTTTCACCCGGGACAGAGGGACCGGGGAGCTGTTTTTT. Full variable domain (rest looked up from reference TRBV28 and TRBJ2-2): DVKVTQSSRYLVKRTGEKVFLECVQDMDHENMFWYRQDPGLGLRLIYFSYDVKMKEKGDIPEGYSVSREKKERFSLILESASTNQTSMYLCASSFTRDRGTGELFFGEGSRLTVL.

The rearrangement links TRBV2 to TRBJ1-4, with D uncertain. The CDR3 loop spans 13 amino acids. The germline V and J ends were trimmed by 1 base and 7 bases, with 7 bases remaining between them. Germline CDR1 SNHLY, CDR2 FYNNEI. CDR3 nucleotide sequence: TGTGCCAGCAGTGAAGGATGGAGTGAAAAACTGTTTTTT. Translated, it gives CASSEGWSEKLFF.

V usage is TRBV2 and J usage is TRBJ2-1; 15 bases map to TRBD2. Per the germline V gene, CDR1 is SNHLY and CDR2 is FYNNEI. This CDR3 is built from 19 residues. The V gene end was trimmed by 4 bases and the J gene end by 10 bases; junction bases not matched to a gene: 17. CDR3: CASSVRTSGGDGSSREQFF. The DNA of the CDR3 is TGTGCCAGCAGTGTTAGGACTAGCGGGGGGGACGGTTCTTCACGCGAGCAGTTCTTC.

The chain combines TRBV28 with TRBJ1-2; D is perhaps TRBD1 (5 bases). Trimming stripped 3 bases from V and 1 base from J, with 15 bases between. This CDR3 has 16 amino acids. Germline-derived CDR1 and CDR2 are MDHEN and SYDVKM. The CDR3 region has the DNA TGTGCCAGCAGTTTCGAACAGGATTACCTTAACTATGGCTACACCTTC. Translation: CASSFEQDYLNYGYTF.

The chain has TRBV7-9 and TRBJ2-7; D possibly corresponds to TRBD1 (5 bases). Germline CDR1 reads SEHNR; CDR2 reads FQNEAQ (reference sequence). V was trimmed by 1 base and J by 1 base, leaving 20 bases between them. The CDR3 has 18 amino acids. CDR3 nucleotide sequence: TGTGCCAGCAGCTTAGTGTCAGGTCTCAGGGCTGGATCCTACGAGCAGTACTTC. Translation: CASSLVSGLRAGSYEQYF.